This T cell receptor beta chain was documented in a study of blood T cell repertoires in COVID-19. Generated by immunoSEQ multiplex PCR, the TCRdb table keeps only in-frame clones and is missing some. The sample shows around 700,000 clones, about nine tenths of them seen only once. V was shortened by 0 bases and J by 0 bases, with 15 bases between the two germline ends. CDR1 and CDR2 (germline): MNHEY, SMNVEV (reference sequence). CDR3 length: 19 amino acids. The sample consisted of peripheral blood. The chain is built from TRBV27 and TRBJ1-6; perhaps TRBD1 as D (5 bases). The sequence was obtained from a woman in her late teens or twenties with acute or convalescent COVID-19. CDR3 in DNA: TGTGCCAGCAGTTTATCGCGGGGCATGAGGAGCTCCTATAATTCACCCCTCCACTTT. As protein: CASSLSRGMRSSYNSPLHF.